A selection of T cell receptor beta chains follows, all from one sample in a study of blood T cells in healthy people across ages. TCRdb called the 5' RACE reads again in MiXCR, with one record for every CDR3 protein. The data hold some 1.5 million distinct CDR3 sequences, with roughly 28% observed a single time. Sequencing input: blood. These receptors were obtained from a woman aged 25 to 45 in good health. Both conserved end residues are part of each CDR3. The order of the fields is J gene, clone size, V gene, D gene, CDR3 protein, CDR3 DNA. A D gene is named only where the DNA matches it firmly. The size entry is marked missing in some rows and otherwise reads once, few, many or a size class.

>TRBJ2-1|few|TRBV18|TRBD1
CASSRRQGGTYNEQFF
TGTGCCAGCTCAAGAAGACAGGGTGGGACCTACAATGAGCAGTTCTTC
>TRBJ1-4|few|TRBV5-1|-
CASSLEAGEKLFF
TGCGCCAGCAGCTTGGAGGCAGGGGAAAAACTGTTTTTT
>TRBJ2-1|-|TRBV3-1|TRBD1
CASSQDTGGDYNEQFF
TGTGCCAGCAGCCAAGATACAGGGGGCGACTACAATGAGCAGTTCTTC
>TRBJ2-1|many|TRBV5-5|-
CASSSSGAEPGEQFF
TGTGCCAGCAGCTCATCAGGGGCAGAACCTGGTGAGCAGTTCTTC
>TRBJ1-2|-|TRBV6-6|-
CASNGGDGYTF
TGTGCCAGCAACGGGGGCGATGGCTACACCTTC
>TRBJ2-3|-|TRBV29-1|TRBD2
CSVDSGGSDTQYF
TGCAGCGTTGATAGCGGGGGGTCTGATACGCAGTATTTT
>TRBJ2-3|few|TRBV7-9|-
CASSLSSVVEEGDTQYF
TGTGCCAGCAGCTTATCCTCCGTAGTAGAAGAGGGAGATACGCAGTATTTT
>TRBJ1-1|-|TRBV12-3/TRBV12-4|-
CASSFSGPRAFF
TGTGCCAGCAGCTTCTCAGGGCCTAGAGCTTTCTTT
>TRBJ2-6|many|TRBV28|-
CASSSRTANSGANVLTF
TGTGCCAGCAGTTCGAGAACAGCTAACTCTGGGGCCAACGTCCTGACTTTC
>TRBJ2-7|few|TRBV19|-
CASNGRAVGEQYF
TGTGCCAGTAACGGCAGGGCGGTGGGCGAGCAGTACTTC
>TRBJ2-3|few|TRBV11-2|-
CASSLDLSERLGTQYF
TGTGCCAGCAGCTTAGATCTTTCCGAGAGGCTCGGCACGCAGTATTTT
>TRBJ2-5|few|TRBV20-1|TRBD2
CSPKKAGWGTQYF
TGCAGTCCGAAAAAAGCGGGGTGGGGGACCCAGTACTTC
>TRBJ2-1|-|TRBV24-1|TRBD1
CATKDPGTGSDEQFF
TGTGCCACCAAAGATCCCGGGACAGGGAGCGATGAGCAGTTCTTC
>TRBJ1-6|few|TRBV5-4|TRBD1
CASSPWDREGSPLHF
TGTGCCAGCAGCCCATGGGACAGGGAAGGATCACCCCTCCACTTT
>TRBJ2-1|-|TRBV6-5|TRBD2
CASRGSGGVRYGQFF
TGTGCCAGCAGGGGTAGCGGGGGGGTTAGATATGGGCAGTTCTTC
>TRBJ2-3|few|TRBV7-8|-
CASSSLGTSRGRTQYF
TGTGCCAGCAGCTCACTTGGGACTTCACGGGGGAGGACGCAGTATTTT
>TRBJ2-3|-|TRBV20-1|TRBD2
CSANRGTIPSTDTQYF
TGCAGTGCAAACCGAGGGACTATACCTAGCACAGATACGCAGTATTTT
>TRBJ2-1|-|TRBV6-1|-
CASSETTLGGSYNEQFF
TGTGCCAGCAGTGAAACAACCCTAGGAGGCTCCTACAATGAGCAGTTCTTC
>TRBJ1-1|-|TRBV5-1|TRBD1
CASSSDAGGGEAFF
TGCGCCAGCAGCTCAGACGCAGGGGGTGGGGAAGCTTTCTTT
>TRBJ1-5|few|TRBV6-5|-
CASSYRVTNQPQHF
TGTGCCAGCAGTTACAGGGTTACAAATCAGCCCCAGCATTTT
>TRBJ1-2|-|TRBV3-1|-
CASSQGFAGVYGYTF
TGTGCCAGCAGCCAAGGGTTCGCAGGGGTCTATGGCTACACCTTC
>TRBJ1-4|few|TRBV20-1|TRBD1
CSARKPGTGTEKLFF
TGCAGTGCTAGAAAACCCGGGACAGGGACTGAAAAACTGTTTTTT
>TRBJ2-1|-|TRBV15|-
CATGARSPYNEQFF
TGTGCCACCGGAGCCCGATCCCCCTACAATGAGCAGTTCTTC
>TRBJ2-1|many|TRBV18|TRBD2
CASSPGLAAYNEQFF
TGTGCCAGCAGCCCGGGACTAGCGGCCTACAATGAGCAGTTCTTC
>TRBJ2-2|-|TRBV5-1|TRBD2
CASSSGGLTPAGGLFF
TGCGCCAGCAGCTCGGGGGGACTGACCCCTGCCGGGGGGCTGTTTTTT
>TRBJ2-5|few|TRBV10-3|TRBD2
CAISGPGRQETQYF
TGTGCCATCAGTGGCCCCGGGAGGCAAGAGACCCAGTACTTC
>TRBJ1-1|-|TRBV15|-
CATSSPMGSLVSEAFF
TGTGCCACCAGCAGCCCTATGGGGTCTTTGGTCTCTGAAGCTTTCTTT
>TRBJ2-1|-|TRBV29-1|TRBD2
CSVEDRRAGDNEQFF
TGCAGCGTTGAAGATCGGCGAGCGGGGGACAATGAGCAGTTCTTC
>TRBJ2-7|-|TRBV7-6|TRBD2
CASSLKSSGLAGYYEQYF
TGTGCCAGCAGCTTAAAATCATCCGGTCTAGCGGGATACTACGAGCAGTACTTC
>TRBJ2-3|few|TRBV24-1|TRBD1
CATSDSPRTGGADTQYF
TGTGCCACCAGTGATTCCCCGAGAACAGGGGGCGCAGATACGCAGTATTTT
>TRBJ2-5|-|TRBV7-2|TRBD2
CASSWKAGGTRQETQYF
TGTGCCAGCAGCTGGAAAGCGGGGGGTACCAGACAAGAGACCCAGTACTTC
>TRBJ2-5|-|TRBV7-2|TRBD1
CASSLFSTGAKETQYF
TGTGCCAGCAGCCTTTTTTCTACAGGGGCCAAAGAGACCCAGTACTTC
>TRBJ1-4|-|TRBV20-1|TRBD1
CSATDRGNEKLFF
TGCAGTGCTACGGACAGGGGTAATGAAAAACTGTTTTTT
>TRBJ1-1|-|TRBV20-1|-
CSAPRPGDTEAFF
TGCAGTGCTCCCCGTCCAGGGGACACTGAAGCTTTCTTT
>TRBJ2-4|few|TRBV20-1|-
CSAKTSYNEQYF
TGCAGTGCTAAAACTTCTTACAATGAGCAGTACTTC
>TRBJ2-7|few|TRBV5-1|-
CASSLGREAHEQYF
TGCGCCAGCAGTTTGGGCCGGGAAGCTCACGAGCAGTACTTC
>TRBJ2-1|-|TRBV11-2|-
CASSPQLIWEQFF
TGTGCCAGCAGCCCACAACTGATCTGGGAGCAGTTCTTC
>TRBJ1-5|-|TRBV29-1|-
CSVELAGKTQHF
TGCAGCGTTGAATTGGCAGGGAAAACCCAGCATTTT
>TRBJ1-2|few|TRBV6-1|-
CASSEGARNYGYTF
TGTGCCAGCAGTGAAGGGGCCAGAAACTATGGCTACACCTTC
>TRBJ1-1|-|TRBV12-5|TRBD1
CASGTDRGNTEAFF
TGTGCTAGTGGTACGGACAGGGGGAACACTGAAGCTTTCTTT
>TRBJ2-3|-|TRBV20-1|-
CSAGPNSVDTQYF
TGCAGTGCTGGACCCAATTCAGTTGATACGCAGTATTTT
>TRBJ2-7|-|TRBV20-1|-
CSARPRGGVDNEQYF
TGCAGTGCTAGACCCCGAGGGGGAGTAGACAACGAGCAGTACTTC
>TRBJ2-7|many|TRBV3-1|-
CASSQEADPYEQYF
TGTGCCAGCAGCCAAGAGGCGGACCCCTACGAGCAGTACTTC
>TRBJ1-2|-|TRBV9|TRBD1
CASSARGAGRGYTF
TGTGCCAGCAGCGCCAGGGGGGCAGGGCGCGGCTACACCTTC
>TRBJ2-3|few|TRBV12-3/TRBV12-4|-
CASSPDSTSTDTQYF
TGTGCCAGCAGCCCAGACTCGACTAGCACAGATACGCAGTATTTT